This record looks at one TCR beta chain sequence and its context. No antigen is known for it. The data were obtained in a study of cytomegalovirus exposure and HLA in healthy donors. Study findings and constraints: There were over 150 TCR beta chains listed as cytomegalovirus-associated.

The PCR used 60 Vbeta and 13 Jbeta primers. The table came from immunoSEQ multiplex PCR; TCRdb's copy has only in-frame clones and leaves some out. This sample carries 180,000 or so clones, 70% to 90% of them seen once, and the ten largest clones take about a tenth. Germline lookup yields CDR1 MNHEY and CDR2 SMNVEV (reference sequence). After removal of 3 bases from V and 6 bases from J, the junction contained 3 bases not matched to a gene. The length of the CDR3 is 14 residues. The sample consisted of PBMCs. This receptor was identified in a man aged 18-30 years in good health and CMV-seropositive. The V call is TRBV27, the J call TRBJ1-4; 8 nucleotides match TRBD1. The CDR3, as DNA: TGTGCCAGCAGTTTGACAGGGGTCGATGAAAAACTGTTTTTT. Amino acids: CASSLTGVDEKLFF.